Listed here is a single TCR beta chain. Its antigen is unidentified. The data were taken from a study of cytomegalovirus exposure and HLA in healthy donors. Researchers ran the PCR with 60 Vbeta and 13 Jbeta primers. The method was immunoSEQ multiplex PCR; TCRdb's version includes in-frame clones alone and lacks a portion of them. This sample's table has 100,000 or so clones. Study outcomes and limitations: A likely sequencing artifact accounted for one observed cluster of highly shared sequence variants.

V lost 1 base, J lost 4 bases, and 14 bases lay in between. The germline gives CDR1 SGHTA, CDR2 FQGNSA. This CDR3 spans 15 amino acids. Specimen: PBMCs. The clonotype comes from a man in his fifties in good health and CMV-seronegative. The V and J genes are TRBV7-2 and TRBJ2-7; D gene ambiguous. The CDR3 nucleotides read TGTACCAGCAGCTTAGAATCCCGGTTTGAATACGAGCAGTACTTC. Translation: CTSSLESRFEYEQYF.